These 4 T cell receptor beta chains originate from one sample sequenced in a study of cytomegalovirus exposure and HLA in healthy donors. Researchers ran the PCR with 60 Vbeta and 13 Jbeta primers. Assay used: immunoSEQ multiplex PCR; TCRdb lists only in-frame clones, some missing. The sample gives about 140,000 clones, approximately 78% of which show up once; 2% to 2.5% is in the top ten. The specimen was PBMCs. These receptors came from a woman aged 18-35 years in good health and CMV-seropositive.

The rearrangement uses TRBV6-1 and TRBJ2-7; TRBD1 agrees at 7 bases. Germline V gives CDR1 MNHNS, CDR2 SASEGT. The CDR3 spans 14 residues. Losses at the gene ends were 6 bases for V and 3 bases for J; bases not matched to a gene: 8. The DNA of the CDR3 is TGTGCCAGCAGCACCGGGACAGAACGCTACGAGCAGTACTTC. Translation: CASSTGTERYEQYF.

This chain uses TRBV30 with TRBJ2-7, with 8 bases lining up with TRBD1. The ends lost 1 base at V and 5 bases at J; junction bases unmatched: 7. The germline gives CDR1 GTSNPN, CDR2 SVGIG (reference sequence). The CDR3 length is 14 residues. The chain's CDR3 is CAWSGQQGVHEQYF. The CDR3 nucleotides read TGTGCCTGGAGTGGTCAACAGGGGGTCCACGAGCAGTACTTC.

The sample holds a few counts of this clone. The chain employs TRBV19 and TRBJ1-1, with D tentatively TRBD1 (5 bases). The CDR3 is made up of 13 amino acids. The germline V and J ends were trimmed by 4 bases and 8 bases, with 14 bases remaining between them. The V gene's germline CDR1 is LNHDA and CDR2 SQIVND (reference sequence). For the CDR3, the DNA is TGTGCCAGTAGTACTGGGGGGACGTCGGAAGCTTTCTTT. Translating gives CASSTGGTSEAFF.

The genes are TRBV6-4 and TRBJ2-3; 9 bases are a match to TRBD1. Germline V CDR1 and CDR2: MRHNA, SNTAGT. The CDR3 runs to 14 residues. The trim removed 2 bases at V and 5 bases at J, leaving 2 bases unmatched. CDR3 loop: CASSDGTGQDTQYF. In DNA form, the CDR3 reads TGTGCCAGCAGTGACGGGACAGGGCAAGATACGCAGTATTTT.